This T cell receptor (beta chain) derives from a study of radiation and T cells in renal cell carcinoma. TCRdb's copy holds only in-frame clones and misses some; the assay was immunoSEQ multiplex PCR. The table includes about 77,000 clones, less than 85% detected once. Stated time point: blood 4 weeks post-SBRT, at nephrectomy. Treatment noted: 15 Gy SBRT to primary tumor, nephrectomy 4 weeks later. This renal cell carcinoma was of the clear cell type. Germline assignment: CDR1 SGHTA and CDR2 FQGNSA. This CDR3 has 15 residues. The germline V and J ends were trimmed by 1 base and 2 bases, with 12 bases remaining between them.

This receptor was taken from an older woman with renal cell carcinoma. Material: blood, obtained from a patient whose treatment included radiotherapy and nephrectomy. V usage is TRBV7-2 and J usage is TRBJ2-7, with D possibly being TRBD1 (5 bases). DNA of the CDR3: TGTGCCAGCAGCTTAGTTCAGGGATGGGCCTACGAGCAGTACTTC. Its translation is CASSLVQGWAYEQYF.